One and the same sample provided the 8 T cell receptor beta chains below, sequenced in a study of T cells after yellow fever vaccination. One entry per CDR3 protein, called by TCRdb with MiXCR from the 5' RACE reads. The data show under 600,000 distinct CDR3 sequences, roughly 14% seen once. Specimen: PBMCs, collected on the day of the yellow fever booster vaccination. The origin of the receptors is a man aged 30 to 45 who received the YFV17D yellow fever vaccine.

The rearrangement joins TRBV20-1 to TRBJ2-1, with 11 nucleotides matching TRBD2. The CDR3 contains 18 residues. Germline CDR1 reads DFQATT; CDR2 reads SNEGSKA (reference sequence). The V segment lost 0 bases and the J segment 3 bases; nucleotides outside the gene matches: 10. CDR3 region: CSARDLGTSGSLYNEQFF. DNA for the CDR3: TGCAGTGCTAGAGATCTAGGTACTAGCGGGAGCCTCTACAATGAGCAGTTCTTC.

In this sample, this clonotype turned up a few times. The chain employs TRBV28 and TRBJ2-7; tentative D call: TRBD2 (5 bases). The CDR3 spans 14 residues. Trimming shortened V by 6 bases and J by 3 bases, and 15 bases separated the two germline ends. The germline V gene has CDR1 MDHEN and CDR2 SYDVKM. The CDR3: CASSIGMGSYEQYF. DNA of the CDR3: TGTGCCAGCAGCATTGGTATGGGGAGCTACGAGCAGTACTTC.

This rearrangement joins TRBV20-1 to TRBJ1-2; TRBD1 matches 12 bases. The trim removed 4 bases at V and 7 bases at J, leaving 16 bases unmatched. Germline CDR1 DFQATT, CDR2 SNEGSKA (reference sequence). The CDR3 runs to 17 residues. Written as DNA, the CDR3 is TGCAGTGCTACTTTAAGCGGGACAGGGGGCGATTATGGTGGCTACACCTTC. It is translated as CSATLSGTGGDYGGYTF.

The V and J genes are TRBV20-1 and TRBJ2-2; D is undetermined. V was cut by 6 bases and J by 4 bases, with 18 bases left in between. The CDR3 extends over 15 amino acids. From germline, CDR1 is DFQATT and CDR2 SNEGSKA (reference sequence). The CDR3 bases are TGCAGTGCACGAAGGTCCGGAGTTGTCACCGGGGAGCTGTTTTTT. Translation gives CSARRSGVVTGELFF.

This clonotype was recorded a few times. The rearrangement uses TRBV6-5 and TRBJ2-3, with 12 bases aligning to TRBD2. Germline V gene sequence: CDR1 MNHEY, CDR2 SVGAGI. V was pared by 2 bases and J by 6 bases, with 3 bases of the junction left unmatched. The CDR3 has 15 residues. The CDR3 here is CASSYLAGGGDTQYF. DNA of the CDR3: TGTGCCAGCAGTTACCTAGCGGGAGGGGGGGATACGCAGTATTTT.

The CDR3 sequence is CATSDGQGVNSYNEQFF. Written as DNA, the CDR3 is TGTGCCACCAGTGATGGACAGGGGGTGAACTCCTACAATGAGCAGTTCTTC. V usage is TRBV24-1 and J usage is TRBJ2-1; 10 nucleotides align to TRBD1. Germline-derived CDR1 and CDR2 are KGHDR and SFDVKD. Trimming at V came to 3 bases and at J to 0 bases, leaving 4 bases not matched to a gene. This CDR3 region has 17 residues.

The chain employs TRBV30 and TRBJ2-7, with a tentative D call TRBD2 (6 bases). Trimming shortened V by 4 bases and J by 1 base, and 14 bases separated the two germline ends. The CDR3 loop spans 14 amino acids. Germline-derived CDR1 and CDR2 are GTSNPN and SVGIG (reference sequence). This CDR3 is CAWIGMSGSYEQYF. As DNA, the CDR3 is TGTGCCTGGATAGGGATGAGCGGGTCCTACGAGCAGTACTTC.

This clonotype has just a few counts. The V gene is TRBV5-1, the J gene TRBJ2-7; 7 bases line up with TRBD1. The germline CDR1 and CDR2 sequences are SGHRS and YFSETQ. V shed 2 bases, J shed 0 bases, and the junction held 5 bases outside the gene matches. The CDR3 totals 15 residues. The CDR3 DNA follows: TGCGCCAGCAGCTTTCTTGGGACAGCCTCCTACGAGCAGTACTTC. Protein: CASSFLGTASYEQYF.